This TCR beta chain was sequenced in a study of blood T cell repertoires in COVID-19. Background on the study: From T cells, B-cell-depleted T cells, or PBMCs came the material, which was cDNA or gDNA.

The trim removed 4 bases at V and 2 bases at J, leaving 1 base unmatched. CDR1 is SGHRS, CDR2 YFSETQ, per germline. The CDR3 contains 15 residues. This clone was seen a few times. TCRdb keeps only in-frame clones here, not all; method: immunoSEQ multiplex PCR. The table lists just over 95,000 clones, about 86% of them singletons. The receptor was isolated from a man aged 55 to 70 with acute or convalescent COVID-19. V gene TRBV5-1 combines with J gene TRBJ2-1, with 12 nucleotides matching TRBD2. The sequenced material came from peripheral blood. CDR3 residues: CASSASGGAYNEQFF. CDR3 nucleotides: TGCGCCAGCAGCGCTAGCGGGGGGGCCTACAATGAGCAGTTCTTC.